The next 15 T cell receptor beta chains were all read from a single sample in a study of T cells after yellow fever vaccination. TCRdb analysed the 5' RACE reads with MiXCR anew, one entry per CDR3 protein. The sample lists about 120,000 distinct CDR3 sequences; almost 9% were seen once. The sequences come from CD8+ T cells sorted from PBMCs, collected on the day of the yellow fever booster vaccination. The receptors were gathered from a young man who received the YFV17D yellow fever vaccine.

Only a few counts were recorded for this clonotype. CDR3 protein: CAIYDRATDTQYF. The DNA of the CDR3 is TGTGCCATCTACGACAGGGCCACAGATACGCAGTATTTT. The V call is TRBV10-3, the J call TRBJ2-3, with 7 positions matching TRBD1. Looked up from germline, CDR1 is ENHRY and CDR2 is SYGVKD. With V trimmed by 8 bases and J by 2 bases, 4 bases remained unmatched. The CDR3 consists of 13 residues.

This chain uses TRBV12-3 or TRBV12-4 with TRBJ1-2, with TRBD1 as a possible D gene (5 bases). Trimming took off 3 bases at V and 7 bases at J, with 12 bases between the two ends. The CDR3 spans 13 residues. The CDR3 DNA is TGTGCCAGCAGTTTTCGAGGGGACTCTGGCTACACCTTC. Translated: CASSFRGDSGYTF.

This clonotype came up a few times. The chain joins TRBV6-6 to TRBJ1-6, with D uncertain. V was cut by 2 bases and J by 9 bases, with 2 bases left in between. The CDR3 spans 11 residues. In germline, CDR1 is MNHNY, CDR2 SVGAGI (reference sequence). The CDR3 protein is CASSYGSPLHF. Written as DNA, the CDR3 is TGTGCCAGCAGTTACGGTTCACCCCTCCACTTT.

The gene calls are TRBV19 and TRBJ2-2; D is unresolved. CDR3 length: 14 residues. Trimming stripped 6 bases from V and 8 bases from J, with 16 bases between. From germline, CDR1 is LNHDA and CDR2 SQIVND (reference sequence). CDR3 bases: TGTGCCAGTAGGATTTCATGGGGTCGGGGGGAGCTGTTTTTT. Protein sequence: CASRISWGRGELFF. Complete variable domain (other parts from reference TRBV19 and TRBJ2-2): DGGITQSPKYLFRKEGQNVTLSCEQNLNHDAMYWYRQDPGQGLRLIYYSQIVNDFQKGDIAEGYSVSREKKESFPLTVTSAQKNPTAFYLCASRISWGRGELFFGEGSRLTVL.

In DNA form, the CDR3 reads TGTGCCAGCAGTACCCCCGGGACAGATGAAGAGACCCAGTACTTC. It codes for CASSTPGTDEETQYF. The genes are TRBV12-3 or TRBV12-4 and TRBJ2-5; 7 nucleotides line up with TRBD1. V trimming: 5 bases; J trimming: 3 bases; junction bases outside the gene matches: 9. The CDR3 sequence is 15 residues long.

There are a few counts of this clonotype. This chain joins TRBV9 and TRBJ2-5; D uncertain. This CDR3 comprises 16 residues. V lost 4 bases, J lost 0 bases, and 16 bases lay in between. Per germline, CDR1 SGDLS and CDR2 YYNGEE. CDR3: CASSPRTGSYQETQYF. The CDR3 coding sequence is TGTGCCAGCAGCCCACGGACCGGCTCTTACCAAGAGACCCAGTACTTC.

Many counts were recorded for this clonotype. The chain uses TRBV27 and TRBJ2-2; no definite D call. The CDR3 is 14 residues long. Germline CDR1 is MNHEY and CDR2 is SMNVEV (reference sequence). Trimming removed 2 bases from V and 4 bases from J, with 8 bases in between. The CDR3, as DNA: TGTGCCAGCAGTTTAATGCCCGGCACCGGGGAGCTGTTTTTT. Its protein is CASSLMPGTGELFF.

This rearrangement joins TRBV20-1 to TRBJ2-3, with D perhaps TRBD1 (5 bases). In germline, CDR1 is DFQATT, CDR2 SNEGSKA (reference sequence). The V end was cut by 7 bases, the J end by 0 bases, with 11 bases between. The CDR3 spans 13 residues. The CDR3 sequence: CSGRARSTDTQYF. The CDR3, as DNA: TGCAGTGGCAGGGCCCGGAGCACAGATACGCAGTATTTT.

This clonotype has only a few counts. The chain joins TRBV18 to TRBJ2-1, with 7 bases aligning to TRBD1. Germline loops: CDR1 KGHSH, CDR2 LQKENI. The CDR3 has 16 amino acids. Losses at the gene ends were 5 bases for V and 5 bases for J; bases not matched to a gene: 12. DNA for the CDR3: TGTGCCAGCTCAAATAGCCTGGACAGGACAAACAATGAGCAGTTCTTC. Translation gives CASSNSLDRTNNEQFF. Using reference TRBV18 and TRBJ2-1 for the parts outside the CDR3, the full variable domain is NAGVMQNPRHLVRRRGQEARLRCSPMKGHSHVYWYRQLPEEGLKFMVYLQKENIIDESGMPKERFSAEFPKEGPSILRIQQVVRGDSAAYFCASSNSLDRTNNEQFFGPGTRLTVL.

This sequence joins TRBV4-1 and TRBJ1-4; TRBD1 aligns across 10 bases. Trimming took 4 bases from V and 5 from J; bases not matched to a gene: 4. CDR1 and CDR2 from the germline V gene are MGHRA and YSYEKL. The CDR3 is made up of 15 amino acids. The CDR3: CASSPRQGANEKLFF. The DNA of the CDR3 is TGCGCCAGCAGCCCGCGACAGGGGGCAAATGAAAAACTGTTTTTT.

The gene calls are TRBV12-3 or TRBV12-4 and TRBJ2-5; 8 bases line up with TRBD1. This CDR3 is built from 16 residues. V lost 6 bases to trimming and J lost 1 base; unmatched junction nucleotides: 10. The CDR3 nucleotides are TGTGCCAGCAGGCCCTCGGGACAGGTACTCCAAGAGACCCAGTACTTC. Translating gives CASRPSGQVLQETQYF.

V gene TRBV7-2 combines with J gene TRBJ1-2; possible D gene TRBD1, 6 bases. The V gene lost 5 bases and the J gene lost 0 bases, with 13 bases spanning the gap. CDR3 length equals 15 residues. The germline gives CDR1 SGHTA, CDR2 FQGNSA. The CDR3 nucleotides are TGTGCCAGCAGCCCGGGGGGGGCTTCTAACTATGGCTACACCTTC. It translates to CASSPGGASNYGYTF.

The J gene is TRBJ1-5, the V gene TRBV4-1; D is unresolved. Between the trimmed V and J ends, which lost 1 base and 4 bases, there was a span of 14 bases. Germline CDR1 is MGHRA and CDR2 is YSYEKL. The CDR3 contains 16 residues. CDR3 in amino acids: CASSQVQLKANQPQHF. The CDR3, as DNA: TGCGCCAGCAGCCAAGTACAGCTTAAAGCGAATCAGCCCCAGCATTTT.

The rearrangement joins TRBV7-2 to TRBJ2-1, with a tentative D call TRBD1 (5 bases). Germline V lookup: CDR1 SGHTA, CDR2 FQGNSA. This CDR3 region has 12 residues. V was pared by 5 bases and J by 9 bases, with 11 bases between. The CDR3 sequence: CASSRQFPEQFF. The CDR3 nucleotides read TGTGCCAGCAGCAGACAGTTCCCTGAGCAGTTCTTC.

At least ten counts were recorded for this clonotype. In DNA form, the CDR3 reads TGCGCCAGCAGCCAAAGCCCCGGGGCCCCAGATACGCAGTATTTT. As protein: CASSQSPGAPDTQYF. This rearrangement joins TRBV4-1 to TRBJ2-3; the D call may be TRBD1 or TRBD2 (5 bases each). This CDR3 is 15 amino acids long. V was clipped by 2 bases and J by 4 bases, with 13 bases between them. Germline CDR1 reads MGHRA; CDR2 reads YSYEKL.